This entry lists 15 T cell receptor beta chains sequenced from one sample in a study of T cell responses to AZD1222 COVID-19 vaccine. Libraries were prepared by immunoSEQ multiplex PCR; TCRdb keeps only in-frame clonotypes and omits some of them. The sample records around 210,000 clones, 94% being singletons. Sequencing was performed on peripheral blood, taken 28 days after the second dose of the MenACWY control vaccine. These receptors originate from an adult who received the MenACWY meningococcal vaccine as a control.

The chain recombines TRBV19 with TRBJ2-2; D is ambiguous. The CDR3 length is 14 residues. Between the trimmed V and J ends, which lost 6 bases and 4 bases, there was a span of 12 bases. Germline V gene sequence: CDR1 LNHDA, CDR2 SQIVND (reference sequence). CDR3 protein: CASSQYKVTGELFF. In nucleotides, the CDR3 is TGTGCCAGTAGCCAGTATAAGGTCACCGGGGAGCTGTTTTTT. Variable domain in full (rest from reference TRBV19 and TRBJ2-2): DGGITQSPKYLFRKEGQNVTLSCEQNLNHDAMYWYRQDPGQGLRLIYYSQIVNDFQKGDIAEGYSVSREKKESFPLTVTSAQKNPTAFYLCASSQYKVTGELFFGEGSRLTVL.

This clone was seen a single time. The rearrangement joins TRBV5-4 to TRBJ2-3, with 15 bases identical to TRBD2. The V gene end was trimmed by 4 bases and the J gene end by 6 bases; junction bases not matched to a gene: 3. The CDR3 has 15 amino acids. In germline, CDR1 is SGHNT, CDR2 YYREEE (reference sequence). The CDR3 here is CASSGGTSGGDTQYF. The CDR3 region has the DNA TGTGCCAGCAGCGGTGGGACTAGCGGGGGGGATACGCAGTATTTT.

This chain links TRBV14 with TRBJ1-2; D not certain. There are 15 residues in the CDR3. Germline lookup yields CDR1 SGHDN and CDR2 FVKESK. Deletions cut 0 bases from V and 5 bases from J, with 13 bases between. CDR3 sequence: CASSQEPFGVYGYTF. CDR3 nucleotide sequence: TGTGCCAGCAGCCAAGAGCCATTCGGGGTTTATGGCTACACCTTC. The variable domain in full, completed from reference TRBV14 and TRBJ1-2, reads EAGVTQFPSHSVIEKGQTVTLRCDPISGHDNLYWYRRVMGKEIKFLLHFVKESKQDESGMPNNRFLAERTGGTYSTLKVQPAELEDSGVYFCASSQEPFGVYGYTFGSGTRLTVV.

This chain links TRBV19 with TRBJ2-1; 12 nucleotides match TRBD2. The germline V gene has CDR1 LNHDA and CDR2 SQIVND (reference sequence). The J segment lost 6 bases and the V segment lost 5 bases, leaving 8 bases of the junction unmatched. The length of the CDR3 is 16 residues. The CDR3 coding sequence is TGTGCCAGTAGTGAGAGGACTAGCGGGACCTTCAATGAGCAGTTCTTC. It encodes CASSERTSGTFNEQFF. The whole variable domain, remainder taken from reference TRBV19 and TRBJ2-1, is DGGITQSPKYLFRKEGQNVTLSCEQNLNHDAMYWYRQDPGQGLRLIYYSQIVNDFQKGDIAEGYSVSREKKESFPLTVTSAQKNPTAFYLCASSERTSGTFNEQFFGPGTRLTVL.

The chain is built from TRBV28 and TRBJ1-3; D is undetermined. Looked up from germline, CDR1 is MDHEN and CDR2 is SYDVKM. The ends were cut back, 4 bases at V and 0 bases at J, with 16 bases in the middle. The CDR3 consists of 17 residues. The CDR3 here is CASSSPSRARSGNTIYF. In DNA form, the CDR3 reads TGTGCCAGCAGTTCCCCTTCCAGAGCCCGCTCTGGAAACACCATATATTTT.

The J gene is TRBJ2-3, the V gene TRBV28; D is undetermined. The germline V and J ends were trimmed by 8 bases and 0 bases, with 9 bases remaining between them. In germline, CDR1 is MDHEN, CDR2 SYDVKM. The CDR3 contains 13 residues. CDR3 residues: CASWQFSTDTQYF. CDR3 DNA sequence: TGTGCCAGCTGGCAGTTTAGCACAGATACGCAGTATTTT.

CDR3 in DNA: TGTGCCAGCAGCACCCGGAGGGGCTCACCCTACTCTGGAAACACCATATATTTT. It is translated as CASSTRRGSPYSGNTIYF. This sequence joins TRBV7-2 and TRBJ1-3; tentatively, D is TRBD1 (5 bases). The CDR3 sequence is 18 residues long. The V and J ends lost 5 bases and 0 bases respectively, with 20 bases between them. Germline V gene data show CDR1 as SGHTA and CDR2 as FQGNSA. The complete variable domain, with remaining parts taken from reference TRBV7-2 and TRBJ1-3, reads GAGVSQSPSNKVTEKGKDVELRCDPISGHTALYWYRQSLGQGLEFLIYFQGNSAPDKSGLPSDRFSAERTGGSVSTLTIQRTQQEDSAVYLCASSTRRGSPYSGNTIYFGEGSWLTVV.

The chain joins TRBV7-6 to TRBJ2-7, with unresolved D. The CDR3 is made up of 13 amino acids. Trimming took off 1 base at V and 3 bases at J, with 7 bases between the two ends. Germline V gives CDR1 SGHVS, CDR2 FNYEAQ. CDR3 sequence reads: CASSLEHGYEQYF. Here the CDR3 DNA reads TGTGCCAGCAGCTTAGAGCACGGCTACGAGCAGTACTTC.

The chain is built from TRBV28 and TRBJ1-2; D ambiguous. The CDR3 sequence is 13 residues long. The V gene lost 7 bases and the J gene lost 8 bases, with 17 bases spanning the gap. Germline V lookup: CDR1 MDHEN, CDR2 SYDVKM. CDR3 in DNA: TGTGCCAGCACCCTTGGGGTTCCGAGGGGCTACACCTTC. Residues: CASTLGVPRGYTF.

The V and J genes are TRBV27 and TRBJ2-7, with TRBD1 matching over 8 bases. The V and J ends lost 1 base and 5 bases, in that order; junction bases with no gene match: 7. The CDR3 length is 15 residues. Germline values: CDR1 MNHEY, CDR2 SMNVEV (reference sequence). DNA for the CDR3: TGTGCCAGCAGTTTATTTTTTCAGGGGGCGAACGAGCAGTACTTC. This translates into CASSLFFQGANEQYF.

The chain uses TRBV5-4 and TRBJ1-2; unclear D gene. Germline V gene sequence: CDR1 SGHNT, CDR2 YYREEE (reference sequence). This CDR3 comprises 11 residues. The V end lost 0 bases, the J end lost 8 bases, and 5 bases lay between the germline ends. CDR3: CASSLGIGYTF. In nucleotides, the CDR3 is TGTGCCAGCAGCTTGGGTATAGGCTACACCTTC.

The genes are TRBV6-5 and TRBJ1-1, with D possibly TRBD1 on 5 matching bases. This CDR3 spans 13 amino acids. V was pared by 4 bases and J by 5 bases, with 11 bases between. CDR1 MNHEY and CDR2 SVGAGI come from the germline V gene. The CDR3 reads CASSSGRRTEAFF. The CDR3 bases are TGTGCCAGCAGTTCGGGACGCCGGACTGAAGCTTTCTTT.

The CDR3 sequence: CASSVPGQDNGGYTF. The CDR3 DNA reads TGTGCCAGCAGTGTCCCGGGACAGGACAACGGGGGCTACACCTTC. The chain joins TRBV28 to TRBJ1-2; TRBD1 matches at 8 bases. This CDR3 is built from 15 residues. The V and J ends lost 5 bases and 8 bases, in that order; junction bases with no gene match: 13. Germline CDR1 MDHEN, CDR2 SYDVKM.

V and J are TRBV15 and TRBJ1-2; D may be TRBD1 (6 bases). The CDR3 totals 18 residues. The germline V gene encodes CDR1 LNHNV and CDR2 YYDKDF (reference sequence). V lost 2 bases and J lost 4, with 23 bases in between. The DNA for the CDR3 is TGTGCCACCAGCAGACTCCCCCGCCTGGGACAAAGGGGCTATGGCTACACCTTC. The encoded protein is CATSRLPRLGQRGYGYTF.

The DNA of the CDR3 is TGTGCCAGCAGCCCCGGGCAGGCCACTGAAGCTTTCTTT. Translating gives CASSPGQATEAFF. The chain carries TRBV9 and TRBJ1-1; D call uncertain. The V and J ends lost 4 bases and 4 bases respectively, with 11 bases between them. Germline CDR1 reads SGDLS; CDR2 reads YYNGEE. There are 13 residues in the CDR3.